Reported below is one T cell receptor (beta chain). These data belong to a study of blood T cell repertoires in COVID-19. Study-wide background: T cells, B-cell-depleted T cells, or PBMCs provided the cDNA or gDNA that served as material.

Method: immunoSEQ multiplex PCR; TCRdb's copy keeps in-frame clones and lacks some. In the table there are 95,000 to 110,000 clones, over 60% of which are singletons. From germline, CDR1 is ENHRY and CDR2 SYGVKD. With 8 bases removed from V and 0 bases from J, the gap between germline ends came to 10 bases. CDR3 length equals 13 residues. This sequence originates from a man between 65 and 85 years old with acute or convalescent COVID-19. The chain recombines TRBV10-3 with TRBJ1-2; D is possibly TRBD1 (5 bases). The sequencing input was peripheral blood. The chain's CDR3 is CAIGASPNYGYTF. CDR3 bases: TGTGCCATCGGGGCAAGCCCTAACTATGGCTACACCTTC.